The next 2 T cell receptor beta chains were all read from a single sample in a study of tumor-infiltrating lymphocytes in oesophageal squamous cell carcinoma. TCRdb reprocessed the PCR reads via MiXCR and lists one record per CDR3 protein. The table includes some 18,000 distinct CDR3 sequences, approximately 39% detected once. Sequenced input: normal esophageal tissue next to the tumor. The receptors stem from a male donor with esophageal squamous cell carcinoma.

V is TRBV20-1 and J is TRBJ2-1; possible D gene TRBD2, 5 bases. The closer fit of TRBJ2-7 to the DNA end suggests the J call may be wrong. Germline V gene lookup returns CDR1 DFQATT and CDR2 SNEGSKA (reference sequence). This CDR3 spans 15 amino acids. CDR3 sequence reads: CSARGYSASSYEQYF. The DNA of the CDR3 is TGCAGTGCTAGGGGGTATAGCGCGAGCTCCTACGAGCAGTACTTC.

This clonotype was recorded many times. The chain combines TRBV28 with TRBJ2-3; no firm D call. The CDR3 extends over 15 amino acids. The V gene lost 7 bases and the J gene lost 2 bases, with 16 bases spanning the gap. Germline CDR1 reads MDHEN; CDR2 reads SYDVKM. The CDR3 nucleotides are TGTGCCAGCACCTCCCCACTTATAAACACAGATACGCAGTATTTT. It specifies CASTSPLINTDTQYF.